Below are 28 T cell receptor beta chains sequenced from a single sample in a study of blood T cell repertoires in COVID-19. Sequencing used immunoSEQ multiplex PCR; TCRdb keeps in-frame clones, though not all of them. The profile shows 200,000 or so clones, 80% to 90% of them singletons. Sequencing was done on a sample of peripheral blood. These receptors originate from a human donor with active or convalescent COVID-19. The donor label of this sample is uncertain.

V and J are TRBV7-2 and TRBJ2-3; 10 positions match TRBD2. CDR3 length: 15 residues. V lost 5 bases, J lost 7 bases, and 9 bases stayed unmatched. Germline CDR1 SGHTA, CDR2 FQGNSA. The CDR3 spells CASSKTSGSLNTQYF. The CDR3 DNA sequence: TGTGCCAGCAGCAAGACTAGCGGGTCCTTAAATACGCAGTATTTT.

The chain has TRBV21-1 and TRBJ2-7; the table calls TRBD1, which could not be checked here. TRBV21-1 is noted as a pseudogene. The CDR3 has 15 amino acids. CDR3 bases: TGTGCCAGCAGCAAAGCAACAGGGATGGACTTCGAGCAGTACTTC. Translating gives CASSKATGMDFEQYF.

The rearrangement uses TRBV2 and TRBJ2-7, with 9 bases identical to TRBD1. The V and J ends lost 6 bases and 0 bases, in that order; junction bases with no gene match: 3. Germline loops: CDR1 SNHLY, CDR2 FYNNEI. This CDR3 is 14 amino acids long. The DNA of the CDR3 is TGTGCCAGCAGGAGGACAGGGGCCTCCTACGAGCAGTACTTC. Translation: CASRRTGASYEQYF. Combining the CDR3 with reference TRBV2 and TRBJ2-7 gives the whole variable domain EPEVTQTPSHQVTQMGQEVILRCVPISNHLYFYWYRQILGQKVEFLVSFYNNEISEKSEIFDDQFSVERPDGSNFTLKIRSTKLEDSAMYFCASRRTGASYEQYFGPGTRLTVT.

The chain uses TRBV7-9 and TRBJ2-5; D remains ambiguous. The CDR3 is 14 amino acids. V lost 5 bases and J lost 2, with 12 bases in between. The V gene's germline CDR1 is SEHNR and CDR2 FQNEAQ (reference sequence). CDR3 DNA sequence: TGTGCCAGCAGCCGACCGACATCACAAGAGACCCAGTACTTC. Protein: CASSRPTSQETQYF. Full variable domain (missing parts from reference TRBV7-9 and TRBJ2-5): DTGVSQNPRHKITKRGQNVTFRCDPISEHNRLYWYRQTLGQGPEFLTYFQNEAQLEKSRLLSDRFSAERPKGSFSTLEIQRTEQGDSAMYLCASSRPTSQETQYFGPGTRLLVL.

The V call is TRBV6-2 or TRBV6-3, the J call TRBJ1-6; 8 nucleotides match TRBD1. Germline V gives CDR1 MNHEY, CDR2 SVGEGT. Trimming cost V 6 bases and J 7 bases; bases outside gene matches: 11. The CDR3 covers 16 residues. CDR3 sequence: CASSRSRQGLNSPLHF. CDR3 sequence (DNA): TGTGCCAGCAGCCGAAGCAGACAGGGGTTAAATTCACCCCTCCACTTT.

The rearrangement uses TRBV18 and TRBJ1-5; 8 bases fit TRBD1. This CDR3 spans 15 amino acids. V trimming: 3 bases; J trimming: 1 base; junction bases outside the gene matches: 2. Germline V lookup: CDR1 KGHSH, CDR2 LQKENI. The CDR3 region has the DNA TGTGCCAGCTCACCGGACAGGGCAAGCAATCAGCCCCAGCATTTT. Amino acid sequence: CASSPDRASNQPQHF.

The CDR3 coding sequence is TGTGCCAGCAGCCCAGGACTGGGGACCCAGTACTTC. Its translation is CASSPGLGTQYF. The rearrangement links TRBV4-2 to TRBJ2-5, with TRBD2 as a possible D gene (5 bases). In germline, CDR1 is LGHNA, CDR2 YNFKEQ. V was pared by 4 bases and J by 7 bases, with 10 bases between. The CDR3 is made up of 12 amino acids.

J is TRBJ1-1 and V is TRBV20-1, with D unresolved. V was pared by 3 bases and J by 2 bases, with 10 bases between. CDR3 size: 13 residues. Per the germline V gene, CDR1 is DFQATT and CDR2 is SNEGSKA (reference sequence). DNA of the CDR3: TGCAGTGCTAGTGCCCCTCCCAACACTGAAGCTTTCTTT. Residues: CSASAPPNTEAFF.

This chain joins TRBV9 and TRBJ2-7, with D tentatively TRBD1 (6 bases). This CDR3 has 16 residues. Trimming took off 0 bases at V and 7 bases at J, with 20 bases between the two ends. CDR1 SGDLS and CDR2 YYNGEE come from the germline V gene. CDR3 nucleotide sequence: TGTGCCAGCAGCGTAGCTCCCCAGGGACAAGCGAGGGAGCAGTACTTC. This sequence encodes CASSVAPQGQAREQYF. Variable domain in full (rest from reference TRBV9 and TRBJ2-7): DSGVTQTPKHLITATGQRVTLRCSPRSGDLSVYWYQQSLDQGLQFLIQYYNGEERAKGNILERFSAQQFPDLHSELNLSSLELGDSALYFCASSVAPQGQAREQYFGPGTRLTVT.

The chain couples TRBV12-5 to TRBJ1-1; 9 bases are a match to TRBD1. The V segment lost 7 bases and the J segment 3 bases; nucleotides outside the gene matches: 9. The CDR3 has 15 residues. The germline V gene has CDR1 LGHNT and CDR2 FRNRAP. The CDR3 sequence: CASANTGGRYTEAFF. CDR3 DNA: TGTGCTAGTGCCAACACAGGGGGCCGATACACTGAAGCTTTCTTT.

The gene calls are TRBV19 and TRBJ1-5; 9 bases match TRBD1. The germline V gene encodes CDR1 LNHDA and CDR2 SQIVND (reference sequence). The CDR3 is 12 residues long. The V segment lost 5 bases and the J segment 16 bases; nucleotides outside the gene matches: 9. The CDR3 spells CASSVTGGAIHF. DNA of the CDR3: TGTGCCAGTAGTGTCACAGGGGGCGCGATCCATTTT.

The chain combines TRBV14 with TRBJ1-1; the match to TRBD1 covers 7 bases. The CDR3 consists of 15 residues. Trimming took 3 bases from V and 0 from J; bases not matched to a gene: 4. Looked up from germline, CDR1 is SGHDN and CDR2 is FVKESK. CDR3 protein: CASSHLDRMNTEAFF. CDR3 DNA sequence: TGTGCCAGCAGCCACTTGGACAGGATGAACACTGAAGCTTTCTTT.

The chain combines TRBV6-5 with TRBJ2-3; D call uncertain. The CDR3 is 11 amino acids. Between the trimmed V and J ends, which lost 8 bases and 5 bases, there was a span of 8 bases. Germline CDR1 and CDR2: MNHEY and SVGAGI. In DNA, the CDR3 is TGTGCCAGCCGACAAGGAGATACGCAGTATTTT. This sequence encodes CASRQGDTQYF.

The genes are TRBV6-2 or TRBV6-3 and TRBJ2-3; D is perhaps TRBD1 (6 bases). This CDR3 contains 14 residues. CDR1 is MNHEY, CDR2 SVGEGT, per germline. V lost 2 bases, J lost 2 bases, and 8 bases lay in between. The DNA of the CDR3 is TGTGCCAGCAGTTACAGGGGGTCCACAGATACGCAGTATTTT. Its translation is CASSYRGSTDTQYF.

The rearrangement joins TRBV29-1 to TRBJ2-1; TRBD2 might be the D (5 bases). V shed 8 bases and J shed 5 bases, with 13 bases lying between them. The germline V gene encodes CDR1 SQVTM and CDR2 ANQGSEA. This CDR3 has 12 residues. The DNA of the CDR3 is TGCAGCCCCGGACGGGGAGACAATGAGCAGTTCTTC. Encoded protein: CSPGRGDNEQFF.

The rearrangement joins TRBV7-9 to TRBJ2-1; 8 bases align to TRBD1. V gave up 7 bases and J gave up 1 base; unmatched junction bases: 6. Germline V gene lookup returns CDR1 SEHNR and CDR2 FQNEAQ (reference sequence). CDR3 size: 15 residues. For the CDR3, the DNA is TGTGCCAGCACGGACAGGGCTCCTTCCTACAATGAGCAGTTCTTC. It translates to CASTDRAPSYNEQFF.

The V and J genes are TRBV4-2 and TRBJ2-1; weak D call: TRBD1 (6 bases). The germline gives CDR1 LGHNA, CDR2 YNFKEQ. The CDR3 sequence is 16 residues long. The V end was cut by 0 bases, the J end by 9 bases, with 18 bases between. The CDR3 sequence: CASSQDRPAGETEQFF. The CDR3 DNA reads TGTGCCAGCAGCCAAGATCGCCCGGCAGGGGAGACTGAGCAGTTCTTC.

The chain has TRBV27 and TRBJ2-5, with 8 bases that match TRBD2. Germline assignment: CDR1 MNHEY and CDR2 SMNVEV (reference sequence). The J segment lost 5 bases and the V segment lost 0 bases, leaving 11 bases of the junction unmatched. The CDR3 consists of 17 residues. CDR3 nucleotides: TGTGCCAGCAGTTTATCCCTAGCGGGTGGGAAGGGGGAGACCCAGTACTTC. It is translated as CASSLSLAGGKGETQYF.

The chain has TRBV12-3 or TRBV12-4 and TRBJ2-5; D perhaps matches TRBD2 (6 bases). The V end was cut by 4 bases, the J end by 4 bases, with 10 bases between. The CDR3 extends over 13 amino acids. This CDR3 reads CASSYRLVETQYF. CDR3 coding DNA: TGTGCCAGCAGTTACAGACTAGTAGAGACCCAGTACTTC.

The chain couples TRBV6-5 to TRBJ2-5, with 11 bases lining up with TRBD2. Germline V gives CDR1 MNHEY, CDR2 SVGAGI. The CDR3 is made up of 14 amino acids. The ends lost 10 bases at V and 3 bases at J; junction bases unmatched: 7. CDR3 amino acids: CATVSGGAEETQYF. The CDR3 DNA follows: TGTGCCACAGTTAGCGGGGGGGCGGAAGAGACCCAGTACTTC.

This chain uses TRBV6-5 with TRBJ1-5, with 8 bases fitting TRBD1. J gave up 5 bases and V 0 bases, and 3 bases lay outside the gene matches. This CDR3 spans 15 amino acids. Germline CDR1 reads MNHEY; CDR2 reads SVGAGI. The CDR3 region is CASSYSQGGDQPQHF. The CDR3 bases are TGTGCCAGCAGTTACTCACAGGGGGGGGATCAGCCCCAGCATTTT.

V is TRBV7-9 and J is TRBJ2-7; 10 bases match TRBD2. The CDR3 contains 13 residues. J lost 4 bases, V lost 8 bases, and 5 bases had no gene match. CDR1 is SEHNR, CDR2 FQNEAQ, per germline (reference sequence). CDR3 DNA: TGTGCCAGCTTGGCTAGCGGGAGTTACGAGCAGTACTTC. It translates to CASLASGSYEQYF.

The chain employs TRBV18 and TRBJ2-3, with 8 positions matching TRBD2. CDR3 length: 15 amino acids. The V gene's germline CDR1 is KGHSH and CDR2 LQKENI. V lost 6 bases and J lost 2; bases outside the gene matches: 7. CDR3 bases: TGTGCCAGCTCCTTGGCGGGGGGCCCCACAGATACGCAGTATTTT. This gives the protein CASSLAGGPTDTQYF.

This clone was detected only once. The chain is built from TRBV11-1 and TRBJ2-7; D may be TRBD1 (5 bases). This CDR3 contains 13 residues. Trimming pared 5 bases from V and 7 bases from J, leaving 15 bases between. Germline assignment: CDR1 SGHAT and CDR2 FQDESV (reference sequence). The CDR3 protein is CASSTGPPGEQYF. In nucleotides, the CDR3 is TGTGCCAGCAGCACCGGGCCTCCAGGGGAGCAGTACTTC.

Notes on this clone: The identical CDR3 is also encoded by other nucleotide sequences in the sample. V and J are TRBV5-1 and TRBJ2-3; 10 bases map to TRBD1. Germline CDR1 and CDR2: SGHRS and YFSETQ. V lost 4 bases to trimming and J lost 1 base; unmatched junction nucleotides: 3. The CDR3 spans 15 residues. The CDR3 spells CASSPGTGGTDTQYF. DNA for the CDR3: TGCGCCAGCAGCCCGGGGACAGGGGGCACAGATACGCAGTATTTT.

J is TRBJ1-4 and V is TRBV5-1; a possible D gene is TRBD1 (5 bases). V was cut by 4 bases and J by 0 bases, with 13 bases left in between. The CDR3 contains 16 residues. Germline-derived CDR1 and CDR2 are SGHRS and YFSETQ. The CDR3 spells CASSIRETATNEKLFF. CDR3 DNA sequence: TGCGCCAGCAGCATCCGGGAGACAGCAACTAATGAAAAACTGTTTTTT.

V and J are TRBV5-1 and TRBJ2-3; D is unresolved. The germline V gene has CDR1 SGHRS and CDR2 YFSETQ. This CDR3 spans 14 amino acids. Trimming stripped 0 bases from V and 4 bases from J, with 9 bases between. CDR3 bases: TGCGCCAGCAGCTTGGGCTCCGAGGCAGATACGCAGTATTTT. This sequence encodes CASSLGSEADTQYF. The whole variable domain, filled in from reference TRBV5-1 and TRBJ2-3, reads KAGVTQTPRYLIKTRGQQVTLSCSPISGHRSVSWYQQTPGQGLQFLFEYFSETQRNKGNFPGRFSGRQFSNSRSEMNVSTLELGDSALYLCASSLGSEADTQYFGPGTRLTVL.

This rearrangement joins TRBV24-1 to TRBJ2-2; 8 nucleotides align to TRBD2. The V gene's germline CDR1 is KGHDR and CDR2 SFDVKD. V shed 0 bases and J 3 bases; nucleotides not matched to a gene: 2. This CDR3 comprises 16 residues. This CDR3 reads CATSDLREGDTGELFF. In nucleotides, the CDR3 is TGTGCCACCAGTGATTTGCGGGAGGGGGACACCGGGGAGCTGTTTTTT.